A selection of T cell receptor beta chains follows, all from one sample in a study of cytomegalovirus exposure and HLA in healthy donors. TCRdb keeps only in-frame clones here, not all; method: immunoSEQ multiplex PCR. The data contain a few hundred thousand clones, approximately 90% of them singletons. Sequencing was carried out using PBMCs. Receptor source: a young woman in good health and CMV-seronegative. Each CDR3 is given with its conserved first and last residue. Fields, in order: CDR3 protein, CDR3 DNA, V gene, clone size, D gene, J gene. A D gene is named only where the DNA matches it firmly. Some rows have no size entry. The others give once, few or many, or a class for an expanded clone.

cdr3_aa: CASSLGLGTGGIYEQYF
cdr3_nt: TGCGCCAGCAGCCTGGGACTCGGGACAGGGGGAATCTACGAGCAGTACTTC
v_call: TRBV5-1
clone_size: NA
d_call: TRBD1
j_call: TRBJ2-7

cdr3_aa: CASSYSPEAYGYTF
cdr3_nt: TGTGCCAGCAGTTACTCTCCAGAGGCATATGGCTACACCTTC
v_call: TRBV6-5
clone_size: once
d_call: NA
j_call: TRBJ1-2

cdr3_aa: CASRIGGARSSGAGELFF
cdr3_nt: TGTGCCAGTAGGATCGGCGGGGCGAGGAGCTCCGGCGCCGGGGAGCTGTTTTTT
v_call: TRBV19
clone_size: NA
d_call: NA
j_call: TRBJ2-2

cdr3_aa: CASSWGRMNTEAFF
cdr3_nt: TGTGCCAGCAGCTGGGGCAGAATGAACACTGAAGCTTTCTTT
v_call: TRBV5-6
clone_size: once
d_call: NA
j_call: TRBJ1-1

cdr3_aa: CASSRFQGNPQETQYF
cdr3_nt: TGCGCCAGCAGCCGGTTCCAGGGGAACCCCCAAGAGACCCAGTACTTC
v_call: TRBV4-3
clone_size: NA
d_call: NA
j_call: TRBJ2-5

cdr3_aa: CASSQNHGLAGSTRGEQYF
cdr3_nt: TGTGCCAGCAGCCAAAACCATGGACTAGCGGGTTCAACCCGCGGGGAGCAGTACTTC
v_call: TRBV4-2
clone_size: NA
d_call: TRBD2
j_call: TRBJ2-7

cdr3_aa: CASSLAGTSGTETQYF
cdr3_nt: TGTGCCAGCAGCTTGGCCGGGACTAGCGGGACAGAGACCCAGTACTTC
v_call: TRBV7-2
clone_size: NA
d_call: TRBD2
j_call: TRBJ2-5

cdr3_aa: CASSLLTSGEAFF
cdr3_nt: TGTGCCAGCAGCCTACTTACATCGGGTGAAGCTTTCTTT
v_call: TRBV7-9
clone_size: NA
d_call: NA
j_call: TRBJ1-1

cdr3_aa: CASSVGTGGIYGYTF
cdr3_nt: TGTGCCAGCAGCGTAGGGACAGGGGGAATCTATGGCTACACCTTC
v_call: TRBV9
clone_size: NA
d_call: TRBD1
j_call: TRBJ1-2

cdr3_aa: CASSYSSTGGTEAFF
cdr3_nt: TGTGCCAGCAGTTACTCTTCGACAGGGGGGACTGAAGCTTTCTTT
v_call: TRBV6-5
clone_size: NA
d_call: TRBD1
j_call: TRBJ1-1

cdr3_aa: CASSILQGEGTEAFF
cdr3_nt: TGTGCCAGCAGCATTCTACAGGGAGAAGGTACTGAAGCTTTCTTT
v_call: TRBV9
clone_size: NA
d_call: NA
j_call: TRBJ1-1

cdr3_aa: CASSATGTSGRGNNEQFF
cdr3_nt: TGTGCCAGCAGCGCGACCGGGACTAGCGGGAGGGGTAACAATGAGCAGTTCTTC
v_call: TRBV7-6
clone_size: NA
d_call: TRBD2
j_call: TRBJ2-1